This TCR beta chain stems from a study of T cells in Graves' hyperthyroidism and ophthalmopathy. This clonotype was seen a handful of times. The cohort's ophthalmopathy patients, a group with duration under 3 months, had a Clinical Activity Score of at least 3 and a NOSPECS grade of at least 4. The source material, RNA transcripts, was used to amplify TCR beta CDR3 regions. The TCR CDR3 was amplified in a first-round RT-PCR using the HTBI primer set. MiXCR, run by TCRdb on the multiplex PCR reads, gives a single entry per CDR3 protein. The sample lists about 500,000 distinct CDR3 sequences; more than 15% were seen once. There are 16 residues in the CDR3. Losses at the gene ends were 4 bases for V and 8 bases for J; bases not matched to a gene: 14. Germline CDR1 reads ENHRY; CDR2 reads SYGVKD.

The sample was blood. This clonotype originated in a woman younger than 45 with Graves' ophthalmopathy. The chain is built from TRBV10-3 and TRBJ1-1, with TRBD1 identical over 9 bases. The CDR3 DNA reads TGTGCCATCAGTGGGGGGACCGGGACAGGGACGGGCGAAGCTTTCTTT. Protein: CAISGGTGTGTGEAFF.